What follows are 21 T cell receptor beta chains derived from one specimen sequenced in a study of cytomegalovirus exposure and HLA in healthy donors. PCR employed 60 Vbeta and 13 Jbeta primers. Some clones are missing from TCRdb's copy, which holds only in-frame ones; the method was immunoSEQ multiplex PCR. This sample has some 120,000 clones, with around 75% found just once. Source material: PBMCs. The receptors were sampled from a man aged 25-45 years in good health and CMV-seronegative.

The CDR3 DNA is TGTGCCAGCTCACCGTTACAGGAAACTAGCACAGATACGCAGTATTTT. Protein sequence: CASSPLQETSTDTQYF. This chain uses TRBV18 with TRBJ2-3, with D possibly being TRBD1 (5 bases). Germline-derived CDR1 and CDR2 are KGHSH and LQKENI. The length of the CDR3 is 16 residues. The V and J ends lost 3 bases and 0 bases respectively, with 13 bases between them.

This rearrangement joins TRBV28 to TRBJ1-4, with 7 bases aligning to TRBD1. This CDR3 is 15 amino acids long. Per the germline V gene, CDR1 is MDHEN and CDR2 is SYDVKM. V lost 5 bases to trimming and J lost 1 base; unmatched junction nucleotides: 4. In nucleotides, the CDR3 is TGTGCCAGCAGTACCCGACAGGGAACTAATGAAAAACTGTTTTTT. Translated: CASSTRQGTNEKLFF.

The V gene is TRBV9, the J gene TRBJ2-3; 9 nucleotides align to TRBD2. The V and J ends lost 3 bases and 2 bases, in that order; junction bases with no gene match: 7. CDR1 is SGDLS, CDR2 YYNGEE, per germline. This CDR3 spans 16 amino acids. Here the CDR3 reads CASSEDLAGSTDTQYF. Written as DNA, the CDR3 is TGTGCCAGCAGCGAGGACCTAGCGGGATCCACAGATACGCAGTATTTT.

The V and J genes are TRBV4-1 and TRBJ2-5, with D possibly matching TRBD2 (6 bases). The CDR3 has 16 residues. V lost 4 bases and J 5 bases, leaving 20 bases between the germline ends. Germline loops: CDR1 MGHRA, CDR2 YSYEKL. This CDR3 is CASSPRLGAQVETQYF. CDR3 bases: TGCGCCAGCAGCCCCCGACTAGGAGCACAAGTGGAGACCCAGTACTTC.

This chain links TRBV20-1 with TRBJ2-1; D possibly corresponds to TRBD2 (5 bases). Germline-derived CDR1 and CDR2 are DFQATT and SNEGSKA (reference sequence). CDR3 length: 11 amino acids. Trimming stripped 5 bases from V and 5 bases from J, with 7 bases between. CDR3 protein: CSAFSDNEQFF. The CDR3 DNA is TGCAGTGCTTTTAGCGACAATGAGCAGTTCTTC.

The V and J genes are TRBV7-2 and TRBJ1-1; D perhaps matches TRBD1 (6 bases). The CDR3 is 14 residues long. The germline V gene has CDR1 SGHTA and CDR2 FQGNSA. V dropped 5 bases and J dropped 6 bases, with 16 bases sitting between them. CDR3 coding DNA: TGTGCCAGCAGCCCGGGACACACGGTCGCTGAAGCTTTCTTT. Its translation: CASSPGHTVAEAFF.

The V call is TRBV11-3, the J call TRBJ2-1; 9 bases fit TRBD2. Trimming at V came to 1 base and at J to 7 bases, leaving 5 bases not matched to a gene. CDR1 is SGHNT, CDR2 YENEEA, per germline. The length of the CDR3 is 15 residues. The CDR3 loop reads CASSLGREGGNEQFF. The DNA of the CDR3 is TGTGCCAGCAGCTTAGGGCGGGAGGGGGGGAATGAGCAGTTCTTC.

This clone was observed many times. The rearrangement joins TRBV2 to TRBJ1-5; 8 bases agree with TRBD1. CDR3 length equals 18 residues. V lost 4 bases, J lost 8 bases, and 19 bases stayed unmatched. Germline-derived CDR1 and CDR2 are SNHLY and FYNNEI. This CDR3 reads CASSGLRGTGVASEPQHF. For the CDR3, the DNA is TGTGCCAGCAGTGGGCTTCGCGGGACAGGCGTTGCCAGTGAGCCCCAGCATTTT.

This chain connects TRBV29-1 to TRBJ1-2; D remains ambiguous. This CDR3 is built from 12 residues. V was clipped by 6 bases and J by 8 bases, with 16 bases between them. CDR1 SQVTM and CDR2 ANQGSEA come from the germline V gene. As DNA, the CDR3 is TGCAGCGTCCAACGGGATTGGGTCGGCTACACCTTC. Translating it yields CSVQRDWVGYTF.

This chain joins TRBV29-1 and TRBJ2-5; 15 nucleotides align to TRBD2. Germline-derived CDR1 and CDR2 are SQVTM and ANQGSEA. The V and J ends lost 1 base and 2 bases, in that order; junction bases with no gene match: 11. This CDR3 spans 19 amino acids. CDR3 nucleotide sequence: TGCAGCGTTGAAGTCGGGACTAGCGGGGGGCGAACATCACAAGAGACCCAGTACTTC. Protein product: CSVEVGTSGGRTSQETQYF. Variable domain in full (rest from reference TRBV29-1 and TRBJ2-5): SAVISQKPSRDICQRGTSLTIQCQVDSQVTMMFWYRQQPGQSLTLIATANQGSEATYESGFVIDKFPISRPNLTFSTLTVSNMSPEDSSIYLCSVEVGTSGGRTSQETQYFGPGTRLLVL.

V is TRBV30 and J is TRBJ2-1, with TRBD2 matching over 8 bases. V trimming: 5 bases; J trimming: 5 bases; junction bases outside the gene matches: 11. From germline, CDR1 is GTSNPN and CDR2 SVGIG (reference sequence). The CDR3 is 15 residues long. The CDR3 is CAWRRGALGDNEQFF. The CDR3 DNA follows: TGTGCCTGGCGGCGGGGGGCCCTCGGGGACAATGAGCAGTTCTTC.

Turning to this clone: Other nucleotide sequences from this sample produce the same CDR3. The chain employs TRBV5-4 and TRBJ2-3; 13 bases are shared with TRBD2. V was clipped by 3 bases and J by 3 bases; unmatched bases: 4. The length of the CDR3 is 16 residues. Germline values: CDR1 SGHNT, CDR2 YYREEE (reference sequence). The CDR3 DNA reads TGTGCCAGCAGCTGGACTAGCGGGGGCAGAACAGATACGCAGTATTTT. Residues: CASSWTSGGRTDTQYF. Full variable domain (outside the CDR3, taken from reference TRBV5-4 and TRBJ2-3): ETGVTQSPTHLIKTRGQQVTLRCSSQSGHNTVSWYQQALGQGPQFIFQYYREEENGRGNFPPRFSGLQFPNYSSELNVNALELDDSALYLCASSWTSGGRTDTQYFGPGTRLTVL.

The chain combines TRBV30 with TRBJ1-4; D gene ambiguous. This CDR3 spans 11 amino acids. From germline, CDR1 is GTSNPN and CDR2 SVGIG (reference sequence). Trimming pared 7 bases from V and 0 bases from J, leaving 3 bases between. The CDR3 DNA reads TGTGCCTCTGCAACTAATGAAAAACTGTTTTTT. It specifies CASATNEKLFF.

The CDR3 DNA follows: TGTGCCTGGAGCGACTACAAAGAGACCCAGTACTTC. This encodes CAWSDYKETQYF. The chain is built from TRBV30 and TRBJ2-5, with D perhaps TRBD2 (5 bases). CDR1 and CDR2 from the germline V gene are GTSNPN and SVGIG (reference sequence). The length of the CDR3 is 12 residues. The V end lost 3 bases, the J end lost 3 bases, and 8 bases lay between the germline ends.

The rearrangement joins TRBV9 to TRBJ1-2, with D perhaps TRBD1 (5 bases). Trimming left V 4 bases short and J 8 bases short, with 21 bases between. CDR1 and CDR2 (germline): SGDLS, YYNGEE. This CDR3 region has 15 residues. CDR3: CASSSNEKGPLGYTF. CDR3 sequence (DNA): TGTGCCAGCAGCTCAAATGAGAAGGGGCCACTCGGCTACACCTTC.

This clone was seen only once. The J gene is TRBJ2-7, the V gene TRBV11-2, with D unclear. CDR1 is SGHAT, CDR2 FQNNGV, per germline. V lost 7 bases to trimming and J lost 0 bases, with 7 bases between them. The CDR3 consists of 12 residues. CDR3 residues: CASISSSYEQYF. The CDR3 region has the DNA TGTGCCAGCATCTCGAGCTCCTACGAGCAGTACTTC.

The CDR3 here is CASSYRDRGQYEQYF. DNA for the CDR3: TGTGCCAGCAGTTACCGGGACAGGGGGCAATACGAGCAGTACTTC. This chain joins TRBV6-5 and TRBJ2-7; 12 bases match TRBD1. Germline CDR1 is MNHEY and CDR2 is SVGAGI. The CDR3 is made up of 15 amino acids. V dropped 2 bases and J dropped 4; count of bases not matched to a gene: 3.

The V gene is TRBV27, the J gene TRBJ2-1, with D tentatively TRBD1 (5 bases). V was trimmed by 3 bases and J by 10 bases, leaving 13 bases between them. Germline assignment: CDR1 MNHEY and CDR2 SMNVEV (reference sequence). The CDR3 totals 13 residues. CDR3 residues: CASSFSGPQEQFF. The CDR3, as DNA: TGTGCCAGCAGTTTCTCAGGGCCACAGGAGCAGTTCTTC.

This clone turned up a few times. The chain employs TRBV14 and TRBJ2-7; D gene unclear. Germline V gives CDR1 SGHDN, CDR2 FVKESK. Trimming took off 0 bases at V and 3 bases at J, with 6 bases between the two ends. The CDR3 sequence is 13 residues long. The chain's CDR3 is CASSQDTLYEQYF. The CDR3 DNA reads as TGTGCCAGCAGCCAAGACACTCTCTACGAGCAGTACTTC.

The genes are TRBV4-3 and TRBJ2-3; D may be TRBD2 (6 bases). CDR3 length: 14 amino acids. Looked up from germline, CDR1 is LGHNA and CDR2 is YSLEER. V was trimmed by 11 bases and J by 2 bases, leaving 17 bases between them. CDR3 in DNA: TGCGCCTCAGCCCTAGCGCTTCTCACAGATACGCAGTATTTT. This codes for CASALALLTDTQYF.

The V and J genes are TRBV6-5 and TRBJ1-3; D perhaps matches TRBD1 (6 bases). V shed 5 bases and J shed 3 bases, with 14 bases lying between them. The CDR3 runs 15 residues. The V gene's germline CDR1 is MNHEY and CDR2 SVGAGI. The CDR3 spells CASSPRTAYGNTIYF. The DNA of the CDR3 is TGTGCCAGCAGTCCCCGGACAGCCTATGGAAACACCATATATTTT.